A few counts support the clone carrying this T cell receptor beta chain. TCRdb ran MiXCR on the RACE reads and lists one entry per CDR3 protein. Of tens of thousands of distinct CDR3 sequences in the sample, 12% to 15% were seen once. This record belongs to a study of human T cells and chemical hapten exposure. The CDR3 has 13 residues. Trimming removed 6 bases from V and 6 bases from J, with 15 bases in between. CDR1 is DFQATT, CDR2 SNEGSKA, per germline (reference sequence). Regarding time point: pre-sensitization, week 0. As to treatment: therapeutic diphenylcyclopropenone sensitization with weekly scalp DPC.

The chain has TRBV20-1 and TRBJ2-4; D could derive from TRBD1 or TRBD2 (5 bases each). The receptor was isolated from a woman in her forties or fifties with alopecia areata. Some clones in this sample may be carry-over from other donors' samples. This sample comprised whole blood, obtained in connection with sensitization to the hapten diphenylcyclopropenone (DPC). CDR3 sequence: CSAAKDGGNIQYF. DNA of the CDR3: TGCAGTGCCGCCAAGGATGGGGGAAACATTCAGTACTTC.